This T cell receptor beta chain was retrieved from a study of cytomegalovirus exposure and HLA in healthy donors (dated by TCRdb to about 2017). About the study as a whole: In an earlier analysis of 550 to 750 of the donors, 250 to 350 Gb of sequence data and 120 million or so unique TCR beta sequences from roughly 190 million T cells were reported. Roughly 300 gigabases of sequencing data and approximately 91 million unique TCR sequences made up an early release that covered some 640 HLA-typed donors. Among the roughly 410 genotyped donors, approximately 77% belonged to the genetic ancestry cluster associated with self-reported Caucasian donors. The study aimed to test whether cataloging public T cell receptors could reveal signatures of past pathogen exposure. The T cell repertoires of some 700 subjects were profiled by immunosequencing and related to cytomegalovirus serostatus. Besides the first cohort of 500 to 700 subjects, a separate validation cohort made up of 120 different subjects was used. To predict cytomegalovirus infection status, the study brought together high-throughput TCR immunosequencing, statistical association of individual TCRs with disease status, and machine learning. A later analysis re-analyzed previously published TCR beta repertoires from 666 donors and added high-resolution HLA genotyping to study TCR occurrence patterns. Rather than using new phenotypic data, the later analysis identified candidate immune exposures from TCR beta sequences and from how often those sequences occurred across donors. An earlier analysis of 450 to 750 of the donors used high-throughput TCR beta sequencing to judge whether each TCR beta V gene segment behaved as functional or pseudogenic. Donor age, sex, ethnicity and CMV serostatus were compiled together with the repertoire data. Genome-wide SNP genotypes for about 65% of the roughly 670 donors were used in a later genetic analysis, which treated that subset as a discovery cohort. All discovery cohort repertoires had been generated on a single sequencing platform. HLA typing covered class I and class II loci at four-digit resolution. The number of typed donors differed by locus: roughly 620-630 for A, B, C, DRB1 and DQB1; 522 for DQA1; roughly 600 for DPA1; and 400 to 480 for DPB1. Because of strong linkage in the cohort, four to six DR-DQ haplotypes were treated as single units for association and clustering. On average, roughly 250,000 unique TCR beta nucleotide sequences were sequenced per donor among 300 to 500 genotyped donors of the cohort, with roughly 19% of those sequences being non-productive.

Details on this clone: Its antigen remains unidentified. Base qualities are not recorded, but no much larger clone differs from it by a single base.

The paper as a whole reports these results and caveats: Across donors, most TCR sequences were observed very rarely, whereas some public TCRs were present in many individuals. A later genetic analysis associated a missense DCLRE1C variant with V-gene and J-gene trimming of TCR beta chains, and an independent cohort replicated the association. In the study, 150 to 200 TCR beta chains were listed as associated with cytomegalovirus. In vitro tests confirmed that a few of the cytomegalovirus-associated TCR beta chains recognize cytomegalovirus antigens. HLA typing was unavailable for some donors at each locus, so association tests used only the typed subset. Presence/absence analyses assumed roughly uniform sequencing depth across donors, an assumption that may not hold. A cluster of highly shared sequence variants was judged likely to be a technical artifact of the sequencing pipeline. Because counts were too low, seventeen rarely observed V segments, including chromosome 9 orphons, were left out of the earlier analysis of approximately 580 of the donors. Strong co-occurrence of HLA alleles, especially DR and DQ, made assigning TCR associations to individual alleles difficult. In a later analysis, HLA-associated TCR beta chains showed more clonal expansion and lower generation probabilities than non-associated chains that were equally common. In a later analysis, most CMV-associated TCR beta chains were found to appear HLA-restricted, with HLA associations seemingly driven largely by CMV exposure. An earlier analysis of approximately 570 of the donors showed that most TCR beta V segments appeared in productive rearrangements either about 87% or about 30% of the time, which broadly matched IMGT annotations. At a false discovery rate of 0.05, a later analysis linked around 17,000 TCR beta sequences to specific HLA alleles. A further reported finding was that TCR beta sequences accurately predicted the HLA-A and HLA-B alleles for most subjects in the first cohort. The cohort was sequenced for TCR beta chains only, and without alpha or paired-chain data the features that could be detected were limited. Some IMGT-functional V segments, including TRBV6-2 and TRBV6-3, could not be distinguished by the 87-base-pair reads and were therefore excluded. According to a later genetic analysis, donors in an Asian-associated ancestry cluster had fewer N-insertions in productive TCRs than the approximately 700-donor mean. The authors suggested that the approach could potentially be generalized to other disease states and immunological phenotypes. Immune exposure information for the cohort was limited to CMV serostatus. Several of the top co-occurrence clusters appeared to be linked to parvovirus B19, influenza, CMV and Epstein-Barr virus, according to a later analysis. Cytomegalovirus status was reported to be diagnosed by the classifier with high specificity and sensitivity in both the original and validation cohorts. A later analysis found that TCR association rates varied across HLA loci, with DRB1 alleles showing the most associated TCRs and HLA-C alleles the fewest. Linkage disequilibrium might explain the correlated functional status among segregating V segments, but an unknown experimental factor could not be ruled out.

In total, 666 healthy bone marrow donors made up the cohort. All cohort members were sampled while nominally healthy, although unrecorded immune exposures were likely present. The donor tested CMV seropositive, placing the donor among the 250 to 350 seropositive members of the cohort. A peripheral blood sample was provided by each donor, and peripheral blood mononuclear cells were used for TCR beta sequencing. The Qiagen DNeasy Blood Extraction Kit was used to extract genomic DNA from the blood cell samples. Library prep was done by the immunoSEQ multiplex PCR assay. The multiplex PCR relied on a mix of 60 forward primers for TCR Vbeta segments and 13 reverse primers for TCR Jbeta segments. The CDR3 region of rearranged TCR beta genes was amplified from genomic DNA with a multiplex PCR assay. The Illumina HiSeq System was used to sequence the amplified TCR beta libraries as 87-base-pair reads. The original pipeline was this. Across the roughly 640 repertoires, a later analysis counted 78 million or so unique TCR beta chains, roughly 11 million of which were shared by at least two donors. A nearest-neighbor algorithm error-corrected the raw reads and collapsed the reads into unique sequences, merging closely related sequences to remove PCR and sequencing errors. V, D and J gene segments were assigned by aligning CDR3 sequences to IMGT reference sequences. For a sequence to be retained, a match of at least six nucleotides was required to both a V gene segment and a J gene segment. A rearrangement was called productive if the CDR3 had no stop codons and remained in frame with V and J, and every other rearrangement was called non-productive. CDR3 was defined by IMGT convention, running from the second conserved V-encoded cysteine to the conserved J-encoded phenylalanine. The earlier analysis of around 640 of the donors excluded sequences that lacked an unambiguous match to a single V gene segment. An earlier analysis of 587 of the donors classified V segments as functional when productive rearrangements were above 56.7% and as segregating when the standard deviation between donors was above 5%. A statistical classification framework was built for diagnosing cytomegalovirus status from the catalog of TCR beta chain sequences. A later analysis assigned V and J genes by comparing TCR nucleotide sequences with IMGT/GENE-DB human TR gene sequences. A later analysis assigned CDR3 sequences and most-parsimonious VDJ recombination scenarios with the TCRdist pipeline. In a later analysis, each TCR beta chain was defined by its CDR3 amino acid sequence together with its V-gene family, and reads without a unique V-gene family were excluded. To address suspected cross-contamination and a sequencing artifact, a later analysis removed over 500 highly shared, low-generation-probability nucleotide sequences. In a later analysis, a clonal expansion index was calculated for each public chain from normalized within-repertoire ranks of inferred template counts. Generation probabilities in a later analysis came from a VDJ recombination model fitted to out-of-frame rearrangements, and those results were checked against IGoR. In a later analysis, hypergeometric tests were used to score TCR-TCR, TCR-HLA and TCR-CMV co-occurrence, with a repertoire-size bias correction applied to TCR pairs. In a later analysis, false discovery rates were estimated by permuting HLA or CMV assignments 20 times. A later analysis grouped co-occurring TCRs with DBSCAN, adding TCRdist sequence similarity when clustering within HLA-allele-positive subsets. Repertoires with fewer than 30,000 or more than 120,000 public chains, plus five repertoires with anomalous nucleotide sharing, were excluded from co-occurrence clustering. TCRdb took over this immuneACCESS table, retaining in-frame rearrangements with V and J assigned. Such tables are incomplete; in checked studies, under half of the missing clones stem from an unresolved V gene, and the remainder is unexplained. V and J calls and clone size are given by that table; D and trimming were obtained from the DNA. This sample gives about 200,000 clones in total; 70% of them show up just once. The top ten constitute 2.6% of the sample.

In the germline V gene, CDR1 corresponds to SNHLY and CDR2 to FYNNEI. Its CDR3 holds 16 amino acids, cysteine through phenylalanine. Here the CDR3 DNA is all that survives: 48 bases in frame from base 1. V lost 6 bases and J lost 7 bases, and the count of bases not matched to a germline gene is 13. The clonotype comes from a middle-aged man in good health and CMV-seropositive. The sequencing sample was made of PBMCs. The rearranged chain carries TRBV2 and TRBJ2-1; 9 junctional bases match TRBD2. The nucleotide sequence is TGTGCCAGCAGCCCGGCAGCGGGGGGCCTACGAAATGAGCAGTTCTTC. It encodes CASSPAAGGLRNEQFF. Full variable domain (CDR3 extended with the reference TRBV2 and TRBJ2-1 proteins): EPEVTQTPSHQVTQMGQEVILRCVPISNHLYFYWYRQILGQKVEFLVSFYNNEISEKSEIFDDQFSVERPDGSNFTLKIRSTKLEDSAMYFCASSPAAGGLRNEQFFGPGTRLTVL.